This T cell receptor (beta chain) was retrieved from a study of identical twins. Study-wide results and limits: Cross-sectional statistical analysis was relied on for the conclusions, without the same donors being followed. Twin pairs' shared out-of-frame alpha sequences were enriched in low generation probability.

In the case of this clonotype: What it recognizes is unknown.

Trimming took 5 bases from V and 12 from J; bases not matched to a gene: 17. The CDR3 length is 16 residues. Germline V CDR1 and CDR2: SGHAT, FQNNGV. TCRdb reprocessed the 5' RACE reads with MiXCR, giving one entry per CDR3 protein. This sample has approximately 490,000 distinct CDR3 sequences, with approximately 20% found just once. The same data also went into a second study, on yellow fever vaccine responses in identical twins. That investigation notes: A vaccine T cell response that seemed partly convergent and partly personalized was reported in twins.

This sequence joins TRBV11-2 and TRBJ2-3; 10 nucleotides line up with TRBD2. The clonotype was recovered from a woman between 18 and 29 years old in good health. Sequencing was performed on CD4+ T cells sorted from blood. The CDR3 DNA reads as TGTGCCAGCAGCCCCCGGGCAGGACTAGCGGACATACCACAGTATTTT. It encodes CASSPRAGLADIPQYF.